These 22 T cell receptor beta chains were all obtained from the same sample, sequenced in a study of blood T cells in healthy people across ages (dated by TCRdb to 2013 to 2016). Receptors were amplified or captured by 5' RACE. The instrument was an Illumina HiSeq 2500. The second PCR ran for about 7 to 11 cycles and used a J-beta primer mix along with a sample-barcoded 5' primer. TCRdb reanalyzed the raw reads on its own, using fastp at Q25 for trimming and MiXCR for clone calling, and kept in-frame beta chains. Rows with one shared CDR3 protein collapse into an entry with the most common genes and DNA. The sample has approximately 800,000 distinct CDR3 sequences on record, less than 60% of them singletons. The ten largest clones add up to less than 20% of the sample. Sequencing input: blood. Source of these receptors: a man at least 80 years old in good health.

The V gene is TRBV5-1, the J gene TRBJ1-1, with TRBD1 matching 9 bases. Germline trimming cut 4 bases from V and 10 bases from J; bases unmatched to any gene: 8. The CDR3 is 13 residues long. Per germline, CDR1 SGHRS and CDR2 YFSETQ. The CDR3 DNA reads TGCGCCAGCAGCGAAAACAGGGGGCGGGGAGCTTTCTTT. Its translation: CASSENRGRGAFF.

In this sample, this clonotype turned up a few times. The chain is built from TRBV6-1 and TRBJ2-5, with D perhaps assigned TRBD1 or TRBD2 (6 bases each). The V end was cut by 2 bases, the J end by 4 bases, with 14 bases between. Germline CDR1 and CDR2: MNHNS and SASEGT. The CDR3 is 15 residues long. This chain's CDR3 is CASSESPWGAETQYF. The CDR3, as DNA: TGTGCCAGCAGTGAATCGCCTTGGGGGGCAGAGACCCAGTACTTC.

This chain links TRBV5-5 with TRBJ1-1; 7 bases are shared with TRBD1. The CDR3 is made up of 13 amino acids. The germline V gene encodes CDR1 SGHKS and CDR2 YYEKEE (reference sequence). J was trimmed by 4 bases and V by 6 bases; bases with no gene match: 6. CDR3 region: CASTRDSFTEAFF. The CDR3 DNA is TGTGCCAGCACCCGGGACAGCTTCACTGAAGCTTTCTTT.

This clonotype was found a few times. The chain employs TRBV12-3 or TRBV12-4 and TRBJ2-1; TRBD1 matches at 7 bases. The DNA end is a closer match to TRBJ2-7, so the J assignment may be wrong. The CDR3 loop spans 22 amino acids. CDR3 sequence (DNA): TGTGCCAGCTATCCCAGCCTTATAGGTGTTCCCCACACAGGGGACGACTACAATGAGCAGTACTTC. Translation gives CASYPSLIGVPHTGDDYNEQYF.

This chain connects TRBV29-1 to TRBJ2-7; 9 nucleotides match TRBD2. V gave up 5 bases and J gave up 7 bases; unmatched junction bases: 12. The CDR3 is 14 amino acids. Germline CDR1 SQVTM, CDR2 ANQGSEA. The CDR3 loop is CSVTTGLARGEQYF. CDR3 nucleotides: TGCAGCGTTACCACAGGACTAGCGCGGGGGGAGCAGTACTTC.

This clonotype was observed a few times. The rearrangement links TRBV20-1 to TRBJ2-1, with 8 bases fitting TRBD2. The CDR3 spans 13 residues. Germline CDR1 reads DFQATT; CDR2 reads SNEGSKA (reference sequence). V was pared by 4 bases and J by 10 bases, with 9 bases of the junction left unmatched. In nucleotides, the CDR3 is TGCAGTGCTACTAGCGGGTTCTCCGGAGAGCAGTTCTTC. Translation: CSATSGFSGEQFF.

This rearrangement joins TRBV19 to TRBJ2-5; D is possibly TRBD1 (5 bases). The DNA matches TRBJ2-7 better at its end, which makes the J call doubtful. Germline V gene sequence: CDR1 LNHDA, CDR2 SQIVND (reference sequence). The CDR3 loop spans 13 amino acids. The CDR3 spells CASSIPGLGEQYF. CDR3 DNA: TGTGCCAGTAGTATCCCAGGGTTGGGCGAGCAGTACTTC.

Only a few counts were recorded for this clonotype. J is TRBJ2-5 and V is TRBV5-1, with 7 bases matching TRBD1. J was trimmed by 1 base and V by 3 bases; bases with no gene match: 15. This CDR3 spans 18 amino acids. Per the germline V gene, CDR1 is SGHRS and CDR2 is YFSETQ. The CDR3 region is CASSSNSPRTGGQETQYF. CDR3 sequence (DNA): TGCGCCAGCAGCTCTAACTCACCCCGGACAGGTGGCCAAGAGACCCAGTACTTC.

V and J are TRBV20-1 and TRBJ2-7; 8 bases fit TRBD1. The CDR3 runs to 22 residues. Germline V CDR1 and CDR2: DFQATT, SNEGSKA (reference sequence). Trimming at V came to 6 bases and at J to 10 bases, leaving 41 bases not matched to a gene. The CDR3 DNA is TGCAGTGCCAAGACAGGGGCCTACAACTACGAGCAGTATTTCGGGTCCACGAGCAGTCAGTACTTC. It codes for CSAKTGAYNYEQYFGSTSSQYF.

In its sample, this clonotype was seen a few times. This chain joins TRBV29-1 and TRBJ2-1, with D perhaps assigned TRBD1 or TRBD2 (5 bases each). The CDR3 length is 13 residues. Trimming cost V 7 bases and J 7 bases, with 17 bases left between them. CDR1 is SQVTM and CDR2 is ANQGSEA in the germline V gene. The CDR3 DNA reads TGCAGCGCGAGAGGGCAGGGTAGGAATGAGCAGTTCTTC. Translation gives CSARGQGRNEQFF.

The CDR3 DNA follows: TGTGCCAGCAGCGGCCCGGGACGGACGGAGACCCAGTACTTC. Translating it yields CASSGPGRTETQYF. This sequence joins TRBV5-6 and TRBJ2-5, with D possibly called TRBD1 or TRBD2 (5 bases each). The germline CDR1 and CDR2 sequences are SGHDT and YYEEEE. Trimming took off 4 bases at V and 5 bases at J, with 15 bases between the two ends. There are 14 residues in the CDR3. Looking up the rest from reference TRBV5-6 and TRBJ2-5 gives the full variable domain: DAGVTQSPTHLIKTRGQQVTLRCSPKSGHDTVSWYQQALGQGPQFIFQYYEEEERQRGNFPDRFSGHQFPNYSSELNVNALLLGDSALYLCASSGPGRTETQYFGPGTRLLVL.

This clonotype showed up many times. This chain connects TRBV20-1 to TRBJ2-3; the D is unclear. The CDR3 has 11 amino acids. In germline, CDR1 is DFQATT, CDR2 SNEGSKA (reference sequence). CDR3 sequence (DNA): TGCAGCTCCTCTCGCACAGATACGCAGTATTTT. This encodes CSSSRTDTQYF.

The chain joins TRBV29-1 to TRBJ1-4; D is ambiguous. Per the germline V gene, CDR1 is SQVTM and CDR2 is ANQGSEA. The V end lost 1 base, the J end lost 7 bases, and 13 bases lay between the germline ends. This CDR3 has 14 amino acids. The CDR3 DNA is TGCAGCGTTGAAGGGATCTCTTCGGGTGAAAAACTGTTTTTT. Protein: CSVEGISSGEKLFF.

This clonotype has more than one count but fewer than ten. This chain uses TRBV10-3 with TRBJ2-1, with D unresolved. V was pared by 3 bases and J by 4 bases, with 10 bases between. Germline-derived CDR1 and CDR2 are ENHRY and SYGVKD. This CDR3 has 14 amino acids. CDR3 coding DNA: TGTGCCATCAGTGAAGGAACTCAATACAATGAGCAGTTCTTC. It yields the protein CAISEGTQYNEQFF.

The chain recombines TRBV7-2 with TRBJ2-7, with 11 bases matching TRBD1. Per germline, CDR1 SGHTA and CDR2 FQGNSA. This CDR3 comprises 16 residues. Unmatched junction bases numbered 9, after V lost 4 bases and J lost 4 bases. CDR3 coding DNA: TGTGCCAGCAGCTCCCAGCACGGGACAGGGGGGTACGAGCAGTACTTC. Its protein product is CASSSQHGTGGYEQYF.

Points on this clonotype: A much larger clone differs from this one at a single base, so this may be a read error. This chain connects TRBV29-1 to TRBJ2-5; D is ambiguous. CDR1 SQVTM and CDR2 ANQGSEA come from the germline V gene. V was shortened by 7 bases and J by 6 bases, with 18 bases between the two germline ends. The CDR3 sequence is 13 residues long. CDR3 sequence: CSGCVISGKTQYF. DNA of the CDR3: TGCAGCGGTTGCGTGATCTCCGGAAAGACCCAGTACTTC.

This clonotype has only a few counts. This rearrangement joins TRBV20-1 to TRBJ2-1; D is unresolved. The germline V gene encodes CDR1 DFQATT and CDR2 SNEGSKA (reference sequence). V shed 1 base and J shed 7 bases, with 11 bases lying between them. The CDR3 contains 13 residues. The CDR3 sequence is CSARVIDLNEQFF. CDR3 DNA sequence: TGCAGTGCTAGAGTGATAGATTTAAATGAGCAGTTCTTC.

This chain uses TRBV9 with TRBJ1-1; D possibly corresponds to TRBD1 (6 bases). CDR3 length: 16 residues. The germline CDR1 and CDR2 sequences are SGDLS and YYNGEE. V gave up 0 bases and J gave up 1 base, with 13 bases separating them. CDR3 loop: CASSVGGGQPNTEAFF. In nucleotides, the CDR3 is TGTGCCAGCAGCGTAGGCGGTGGACAGCCGAACACTGAAGCTTTCTTT.

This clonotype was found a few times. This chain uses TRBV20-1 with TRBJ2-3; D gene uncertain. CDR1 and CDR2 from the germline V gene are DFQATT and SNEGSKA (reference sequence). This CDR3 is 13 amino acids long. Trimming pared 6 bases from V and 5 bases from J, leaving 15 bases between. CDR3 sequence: CSAPTGPVDTQYF. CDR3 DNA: TGCAGTGCCCCAACTGGTCCGGTAGATACGCAGTATTTT.

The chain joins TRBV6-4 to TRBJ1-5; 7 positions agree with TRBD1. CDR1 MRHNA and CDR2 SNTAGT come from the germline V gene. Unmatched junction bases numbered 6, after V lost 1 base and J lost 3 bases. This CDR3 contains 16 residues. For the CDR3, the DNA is TGTGCCAGCAGTGACTGTTTGGGACAGCACAATCAGCCCCAGCATTTT. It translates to CASSDCLGQHNQPQHF.

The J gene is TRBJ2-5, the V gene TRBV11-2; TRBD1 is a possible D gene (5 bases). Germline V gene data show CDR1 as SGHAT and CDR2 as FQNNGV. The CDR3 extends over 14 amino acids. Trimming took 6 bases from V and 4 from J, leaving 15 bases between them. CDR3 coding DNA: TGTGCCAGCAGTCCCAGGGCCGCCCGAGAGACCCAGTACTTC. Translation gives CASSPRAARETQYF.

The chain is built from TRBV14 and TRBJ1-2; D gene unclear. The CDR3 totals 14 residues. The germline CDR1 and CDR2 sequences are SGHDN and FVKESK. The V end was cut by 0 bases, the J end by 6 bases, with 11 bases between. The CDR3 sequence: CASSQDTGLDGYTF. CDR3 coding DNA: TGTGCCAGCAGCCAAGATACTGGTTTGGATGGCTACACCTTC.